Listed below are T cell receptor beta chains from one sample, sequenced in a study of cytomegalovirus exposure and HLA in healthy donors. Using immunoSEQ multiplex PCR, the repertoire was profiled, and TCRdb retains in-frame clones only, with some absent. The sample carries about 120,000 clones, roughly 63% recorded once. Sequences were obtained from PBMCs. The receptors here all came from a man in his forties in good health and CMV-seropositive. Both conserved end residues are part of each CDR3. Each record gives: J gene, D gene, V gene, clone size, CDR3 protein, CDR3 DNA. The D gene is left open where the match is weak. The size field is filled for only some rows; it gives once, few, many or a size class.

J gene: TRBJ2-3
D gene: -
V gene: TRBV7-2
clone size: -
CDR3 protein: CASSLFPADTQYF
CDR3 DNA: TGTGCCAGCAGCTTATTCCCGGCAGATACGCAGTATTTT

J gene: TRBJ2-7
D gene: TRBD2
V gene: TRBV7-2
clone size: -
CDR3 protein: CASSLGRSSGSHEQYF
CDR3 DNA: TGTGCCAGCAGCTTAGGGAGGTCTAGCGGGAGCCACGAGCAGTACTTC

J gene: TRBJ2-5
D gene: TRBD2
V gene: TRBV5-1
clone size: few
CDR3 protein: CASDAGGQETQYF
CDR3 DNA: TGCGCCAGCGACGCGGGGGGACAAGAGACCCAGTACTTC

J gene: TRBJ2-3
D gene: TRBD2
V gene: TRBV11-2
clone size: -
CDR3 protein: CASSLRLGREAGTDTQYF
CDR3 DNA: TGTGCCAGCAGCTTAAGACTGGGGCGGGAGGCGGGCACAGATACGCAGTATTTT

J gene: TRBJ1-1
D gene: TRBD1
V gene: TRBV6-5
clone size: -
CDR3 protein: CASLTGGREAFF
CDR3 DNA: TGTGCCAGCTTAACAGGGGGCCGTGAAGCTTTCTTT

J gene: TRBJ1-2
D gene: TRBD1
V gene: TRBV7-2
clone size: -
CDR3 protein: CASSLAGRGRTYGYTF
CDR3 DNA: TGTGCCAGCAGCTTAGCTGGTAGGGGGCGTACCTATGGCTACACCTTC

J gene: TRBJ2-2
D gene: TRBD1
V gene: TRBV6-1
clone size: -
CDR3 protein: CASRTGQGNTGELFF
CDR3 DNA: TGTGCCAGCAGGACAGGACAGGGGAACACCGGGGAGCTGTTTTTT

J gene: TRBJ2-1
D gene: -
V gene: TRBV18
clone size: -
CDR3 protein: CASSPPGHSYNEQFF
CDR3 DNA: TGTGCCAGCTCACCTCCGGGACATTCCTACAATGAGCAGTTCTTC

J gene: TRBJ2-1
D gene: -
V gene: TRBV5-1
clone size: -
CDR3 protein: CASSLSGGLSSEQFF
CDR3 DNA: TGCGCCAGCAGCTTGTCAGGGGGGCTTAGCAGTGAGCAGTTCTTC

J gene: TRBJ2-3
D gene: TRBD2
V gene: TRBV30
clone size: -
CDR3 protein: CAWTSGDTQYF
CDR3 DNA: TGTGCCTGGACTAGCGGAGATACGCAGTATTTT

J gene: TRBJ2-7
D gene: TRBD1
V gene: TRBV28
clone size: -
CDR3 protein: CASSPGAGGSYEQYF
CDR3 DNA: TGTGCCAGCAGCCCTGGGGCAGGGGGCTCTTATGAGCAGTACTTC

J gene: TRBJ1-3
D gene: TRBD1
V gene: TRBV4-1
clone size: -
CDR3 protein: CASSPDRGLGNTIYF
CDR3 DNA: TGCGCCAGCAGCCCCGACAGGGGGCTGGGAAACACCATATATTTT

J gene: TRBJ2-3
D gene: -
V gene: TRBV7-3
clone size: -
CDR3 protein: CASSFSGGPADTQYF
CDR3 DNA: TGTGCCAGCAGCTTTTCCGGGGGGCCCGCAGATACGCAGTATTTT

J gene: TRBJ1-1
D gene: -
V gene: TRBV5-1
clone size: -
CDR3 protein: CASSFPQGNTEAFF
CDR3 DNA: TGCGCCAGCAGCTTTCCACAGGGGAACACTGAAGCTTTCTTT

J gene: TRBJ1-1
D gene: TRBD1
V gene: TRBV9
clone size: once
CDR3 protein: CASSVGTGVLGTEAFF
CDR3 DNA: TGTGCCAGCAGCGTAGGGACAGGGGTGTTGGGCACTGAAGCTTTCTTT

J gene: TRBJ2-7
D gene: TRBD2
V gene: TRBV2
clone size: -
CDR3 protein: CASLSGSWEGEQYF
CDR3 DNA: TGTGCCAGCCTGAGCGGGAGTTGGGAAGGCGAGCAGTACTTC

J gene: TRBJ1-5
D gene: -
V gene: TRBV4-1
clone size: few
CDR3 protein: CASSQYSGGNQPQHF
CDR3 DNA: TGCGCCAGCAGCCAATACTCCGGCGGGAATCAGCCCCAGCATTTT

J gene: TRBJ2-5
D gene: TRBD1
V gene: TRBV25-1
clone size: -
CDR3 protein: CASSVRDAGQGNGGQYF
CDR3 DNA: TGTGCCAGCAGTGTAAGAGATGCAGGACAGGGGAACGGGGGCCAGTACTTC

J gene: TRBJ2-7
D gene: -
V gene: TRBV9
clone size: few
CDR3 protein: CASSVGLAYSYEQYF
CDR3 DNA: TGTGCCAGCAGCGTAGGGTTGGCTTACTCCTACGAGCAGTACTTC

J gene: TRBJ2-2
D gene: TRBD1
V gene: TRBV28
clone size: few
CDR3 protein: CASRGGTGTSVTGELFF
CDR3 DNA: TGTGCCAGCAGGGGGGGGACAGGGACCTCGGTCACCGGGGAGCTGTTTTTT

J gene: TRBJ2-2
D gene: -
V gene: TRBV5-4
clone size: -
CDR3 protein: CASSLDSLNTGELFF
CDR3 DNA: TGTGCCAGCAGCTTGGACAGCTTGAACACCGGGGAGCTGTTTTTT

J gene: TRBJ2-1
D gene: -
V gene: TRBV30
clone size: few
CDR3 protein: CAWRSPGGAYNEQFF
CDR3 DNA: TGTGCCTGGAGATCTCCGGGGGGCGCCTACAATGAGCAGTTCTTC

J gene: TRBJ1-2
D gene: TRBD1
V gene: TRBV5-8
clone size: -
CDR3 protein: CASSRQGEGYGYTF
CDR3 DNA: TGTGCCAGCAGCAGACAGGGCGAGGGGTATGGCTACACCTTC

J gene: TRBJ2-5
D gene: -
V gene: TRBV7-3
clone size: -
CDR3 protein: CASSLNGGGLQETQYF
CDR3 DNA: TGTGCCAGCAGCTTAAACGGCGGGGGCCTCCAAGAGACCCAGTACTTC

J gene: TRBJ2-1
D gene: TRBD2
V gene: TRBV6-1
clone size: -
CDR3 protein: CASSQPRGAHNEQFF
CDR3 DNA: TGTGCCAGCAGTCAACCGCGGGGGGCTCACAATGAGCAGTTCTTC

J gene: TRBJ2-4
D gene: TRBD2
V gene: TRBV7-8
clone size: -
CDR3 protein: CASSPNLRGGKNIQYF
CDR3 DNA: TGTGCCAGCAGCCCAAACCTTCGGGGGGGAAAAAACATTCAGTACTTC

J gene: TRBJ1-6
D gene: TRBD1
V gene: TRBV28
clone size: -
CDR3 protein: CASSLRQGGSPLHF
CDR3 DNA: TGTGCCAGCAGTTTACGTCAGGGGGGCTCACCCCTCCACTTT

J gene: TRBJ2-7
D gene: -
V gene: TRBV7-9
clone size: -
CDR3 protein: CASSLSGSYEQYF
CDR3 DNA: TGTGCCAGCAGCCTCTCAGGCTCCTACGAGCAGTACTTC

J gene: TRBJ2-2
D gene: TRBD2
V gene: TRBV29-1
clone size: -
CDR3 protein: CSVYLAGGRVTGELFF
CDR3 DNA: TGCAGCGTTTATTTAGCGGGAGGTAGGGTCACCGGGGAGCTGTTTTTT

J gene: TRBJ1-1
D gene: -
V gene: TRBV5-4
clone size: -
CDR3 protein: CASSFQTGITEAFF
CDR3 DNA: TGTGCCAGCAGTTTCCAGACAGGCATCACTGAAGCTTTCTTT

J gene: TRBJ1-3
D gene: TRBD1
V gene: TRBV6-6
clone size: -
CDR3 protein: CASSIRTGPSGNTIYF
CDR3 DNA: TGTGCCAGCAGTATTAGGACAGGGCCCTCTGGAAACACCATATATTTT

J gene: TRBJ2-3
D gene: -
V gene: TRBV29-1
clone size: -
CDR3 protein: CSVDRSTGTDTQYF
CDR3 DNA: TGCAGCGTTGATCGGTCTACGGGCACAGATACGCAGTATTTT

J gene: TRBJ1-1
D gene: TRBD1
V gene: TRBV6-1
clone size: few
CDR3 protein: CASSRDRGLGEAFF
CDR3 DNA: TGTGCCAGCAGCCGGGACAGGGGGCTGGGTGAAGCTTTCTTT

J gene: TRBJ2-3
D gene: -
V gene: TRBV11-2
clone size: few
CDR3 protein: CASSSDRLDTQYF
CDR3 DNA: TGTGCCAGCAGCTCAGACAGGTTGGATACGCAGTATTTT

J gene: TRBJ2-7
D gene: -
V gene: TRBV6-5
clone size: -
CDR3 protein: CASSYRAGWAYEQYF
CDR3 DNA: TGTGCCAGCAGTTACCGGGCAGGGTGGGCCTACGAGCAGTACTTC

J gene: TRBJ2-5
D gene: TRBD2
V gene: TRBV11-3
clone size: -
CDR3 protein: CASSPGTSRQETQYF
CDR3 DNA: TGTGCCAGCAGCCCTGGGACTAGTCGCCAAGAGACCCAGTACTTC

J gene: TRBJ1-4
D gene: TRBD1
V gene: TRBV7-3
clone size: -
CDR3 protein: CASSYGQGEKLFF
CDR3 DNA: TGTGCCAGCAGCTACGGACAGGGGGAAAAACTGTTTTTT

J gene: TRBJ2-7
D gene: -
V gene: TRBV7-8
clone size: -
CDR3 protein: CASSQGSYEQYF
CDR3 DNA: TGTGCCAGCAGTCAGGGGTCCTACGAGCAGTACTTC

J gene: TRBJ2-2
D gene: -
V gene: TRBV4-1
clone size: -
CDR3 protein: CASSNIPWELFF
CDR3 DNA: TGCGCCAGCAGTAACATCCCTTGGGAGCTGTTTTTT

J gene: TRBJ1-5
D gene: TRBD1
V gene: TRBV4-1
clone size: -
CDR3 protein: CASSQEGQLPNQPQHF
CDR3 DNA: TGCGCCAGCAGCCAGGAGGGACAGCTACCCAATCAGCCCCAGCATTTT

J gene: TRBJ2-7
D gene: -
V gene: TRBV6-5
clone size: -
CDR3 protein: CASSYRQGRYEQYF
CDR3 DNA: TGTGCCAGCAGTTACCGGCAGGGTAGGTACGAGCAGTACTTC

J gene: TRBJ2-7
D gene: -
V gene: TRBV30
clone size: few
CDR3 protein: CAWNGAGDSYEQYF
CDR3 DNA: TGTGCCTGGAATGGGGCAGGTGACTCCTACGAGCAGTACTTC

J gene: TRBJ1-3
D gene: -
V gene: TRBV30
clone size: once
CDR3 protein: CAWSVSQSSNTIYF
CDR3 DNA: TGTGCCTGGAGTGTCTCACAGAGCAGTAACACCATATATTTT

J gene: TRBJ2-6
D gene: -
V gene: TRBV23-1
clone size: few
CDR3 protein: CASSQGCDRSSGANVLTF
CDR3 DNA: TGCGCCAGCAGTCAGGGGTGCGACAGAAGCTCTGGGGCCAACGTCCTGACTTTC

J gene: TRBJ2-5
D gene: -
V gene: TRBV28
clone size: -
CDR3 protein: CASTRAGVTETQYF
CDR3 DNA: TGTGCCAGCACCCGAGCCGGTGTTACAGAGACCCAGTACTTC

J gene: TRBJ2-1
D gene: -
V gene: TRBV9
clone size: -
CDR3 protein: CASSVVGQVGNEQFF
CDR3 DNA: TGTGCCAGCAGCGTAGTGGGACAAGTTGGGAATGAGCAGTTCTTC

J gene: TRBJ2-2
D gene: TRBD1
V gene: TRBV9
clone size: -
CDR3 protein: CASSVLPGTGGTGELFF
CDR3 DNA: TGTGCCAGCAGCGTACTCCCCGGGACAGGGGGCACCGGGGAGCTGTTTTTT

J gene: TRBJ1-6
D gene: -
V gene: TRBV2
clone size: -
CDR3 protein: CASRVIQDSPLHF
CDR3 DNA: TGTGCCAGCAGGGTCATCCAGGATTCACCCCTCCACTTT

J gene: TRBJ1-5
D gene: -
V gene: TRBV7-9
clone size: -
CDR3 protein: CASSPLGGEGQPQHF
CDR3 DNA: TGTGCCAGCAGCCCCTTGGGGGGGGAGGGGCAGCCCCAGCATTTT

J gene: TRBJ2-7
D gene: TRBD2
V gene: TRBV5-8
clone size: few
CDR3 protein: CASSTSEGKWGYEQYF
CDR3 DNA: TGTGCCAGCAGCACTAGCGAGGGGAAGTGGGGCTACGAGCAGTACTTC

J gene: TRBJ2-5
D gene: TRBD2
V gene: TRBV6-5
clone size: -
CDR3 protein: CASSLQPGLAETQYF
CDR3 DNA: TGTGCCAGCAGCCTACAACCGGGACTAGCGGAGACCCAGTACTTC

J gene: TRBJ1-3
D gene: -
V gene: TRBV10-3
clone size: -
CDR3 protein: CAISGLVSGNTIYF
CDR3 DNA: TGTGCCATCAGTGGTTTAGTCTCTGGAAACACCATATATTTT

J gene: TRBJ1-2
D gene: -
V gene: TRBV5-1
clone size: few
CDR3 protein: CASSPNGRGGNYGYTF
CDR3 DNA: TGCGCCAGCAGCCCTAACGGGAGGGGCGGCAACTATGGCTACACCTTC

J gene: TRBJ2-6
D gene: -
V gene: TRBV6-1
clone size: -
CDR3 protein: CASSGKSSGANVLTF
CDR3 DNA: TGTGCCAGCTCGGGTAAGAGCTCTGGGGCCAACGTCCTGACTTTC